This T cell receptor beta chain derives from a study of graft-versus-host responses after intestinal transplantation. This clone has only one observation. What it binds is unknown. Data came from immunoSEQ multiplex PCR; TCRdb stores just in-frame clones and leaves some out. The profile shows 50,000 to 75,000 clones, roughly nine tenths of them singletons. This CDR3 is 13 amino acids long. Trimming cost V 7 bases and J 0 bases, with 10 bases left between them. Per germline, CDR1 LNHDA and CDR2 SQIVND (reference sequence). The rearrangement uses TRBV19 and TRBJ2-7, with a possible D match to TRBD1 (6 bases). The origin of this receptor is a human donor who was the organ donor for an intestinal transplant. The source was unstimulated CD8+ T cells sorted from spleen or lymph node cells, collected before transplant. CDR3 sequence: CASTMTGSYEQYF. The CDR3 bases are TGTGCCAGTACCATGACAGGCTCCTACGAGCAGTACTTC.